Sequencing of this TCR beta chain was carried out in a study of OX40 agonist ivuxolimab in advanced cancers. At the level of the whole study: Ivuxolimab, which targeted the costimulatory receptor OX40 (CD134), was an agonistic, fully human IgG2 monoclonal antibody. Intravenous ivuxolimab was administered to patients every 2 weeks at six dose levels: 0.01, 0.1, 0.3, 1.5, 3 and 10 mg/kg. Among the 50 to 55 dose-escalation patients, about 20 had hepatocellular carcinoma, 15 or so melanoma, 9 renal cell carcinoma and 9 head and neck cancer. In the dose-escalation cohort, roughly 80% of patients were male, and the mean age was approximately 60 years, with a range of 23 to 79. Prior anti-PD-1, anti-PD-L1 or anti-CTLA-4 therapy was permitted, and checkpoint inhibitors had been received by 40% to 50% of dose-escalation patients. Three dose-escalation patients achieved partial responses, one with hepatocellular carcinoma and two with cutaneous melanoma. Peripheral TCRbeta sequencing was intended to test whether TCR sequence diversity was altered and clonal T-cell expansion was caused by ivuxolimab. The paper covers the monotherapy dose-escalation part of the phase I ivuxolimab trial, which included N ≈ 54 patients. What the work shows at the level of the full study, not this receptor alone: Antigen specificity was not determined for the clonally expanded peripheral T cells. On average, CD8+ T cells showed more expanded clones than CD4+ T cells after ivuxolimab. Low levels of normalized T-cell clonal expansion were also shown by some nonresponding patients. In partial responders in the 0.1-3.0 mg/kg groups, normalized peripheral clonal expansion was found to be among the lowest, especially among CD8+ T cells. At doses of 0.1 to 3.0 mg/kg, clonal expansion of both CD4+ and CD8+ T cells in blood was seen between baseline and week 6.

Patients with a history of autoimmune disease or receiving systemic immunosuppression were excluded from the trial. Peripheral blood for TCR sequencing was collected from all dose cohorts at baseline, on cycle 4 day 1, and on cycle 7 day 1. Samples came from an open-label, multicenter, first-in-human phase I dose-escalation trial of ivuxolimab. Adults with locally advanced or metastatic head and neck squamous cell, hepatocellular, melanoma or renal cell carcinoma were enrolled in the trial. Before TCR sequencing, CD4+ T cells and CD8+ T cells from peripheral blood were sorted into separate populations. The CDR1 and CDR2 encoded by the germline V gene are SGHDN and FVKESK. Spanning cysteine to phenylalanine, the CDR3 consists of 14 amino acids. Only CDR3 DNA is held: 42 bases, read in frame from base 1. V sheds 4 bases and J sheds 2 bases, leaving 9 bases between their ends. As to this clone: Its target antigen remains unknown. There are no base qualities to consult, and no much larger clone falls within one base.

Genomic DNA was isolated from the sorted cells so that the TCRbeta CDR3 region could be sequenced. The immunoSEQ Assay was used for sequencing of TCRbeta CDR3 regions. TCRdb's version of the immuneACCESS table is confined to in-frame rearrangements and falls short of the full clone set. An unresolved V gene accounts for under half of the shortfall where checked; the remainder is of unknown origin. In this sample the table shows more than 80,000 clones, over 75% of which occur a single time. The ten largest clones take up approximately 0.52% of the sample. This clonotype originated in an adult with an advanced solid tumor such as melanoma, head and neck, liver or kidney cancer. The chain links TRBV14 with TRBJ1-5, with a tentative D gene TRBD1 over 5 matching bases. The sequencing here drew on CD4+ or CD8+ T cells sorted from blood, taken in a trial of the OX40 agonist ivuxolimab. The DNA is TGTGCCAGCAGCCGCGAAGGGGGCAATCAGCCCCAGCATTTT. Its protein reads: CASSREGGNQPQHF.